This T cell receptor (beta chain) came from a study of shared clonotypes between healthy human individuals. Notes on the study in general: Incompleteness in sorted-subset sequencing, despite large depth, was shown by rarefaction. About 5% of naive CD4 clonotypes were shared across a few donors.

TCRdb's table, derived via immunoSEQ multiplex PCR, lists solely in-frame clones and lacks some. Of about 580,000 clones listed, about 98% were seen once; the top ten hold 0.25% to 0.35%. Naive CD8 populations comprised CD45RO-negative cells positively selected for CCR7, excluding terminally differentiated effector memory CD45RA+ cells. Donation came from healthy HIV-negative adults that had no recent acute infections or vaccinations. This CDR3 comprises 15 residues. With respect to this clone: Its antigen is unidentified.

The sample was naive CD8+ T cells sorted from blood. This clonotype was obtained from a man younger than 40 in good health. The chain joins TRBV7-5 to TRBJ2-1; the tabulated D call, TRBD2, remains unverified against the DNA. TRBV7-5 is labeled a pseudogene. This CDR3 reads CVRSQGLAGNNEQFF. CDR3 nucleotides: TGTGTCAGAAGCCAGGGACTAGCGGGAAACAATGAGCAGTTCTTC.